Following are 6 T cell receptor beta chains from one sample sequenced in a study of shared clonotypes between healthy human individuals. Naive-designated CD8 cells lacked CD45RO, were positively enriched for CCR7, and omitted terminally differentiated effector memory CD45RA+ cells. The assay was immunoSEQ multiplex PCR, and TCRdb's table has in-frame clones only and misses some. This table holds millions of clones, roughly 91% found once. The sample comprised naive CD8+ T cells from PBMCs. These receptors all stem from a man younger than 35 in good health. Some clones in this sample may be carry-over from other donors' samples.

The J gene is TRBJ2-3, the V gene TRBV18; a weak D match, TRBD1 (6 bases). Looked up from germline, CDR1 is KGHSH and CDR2 is LQKENI. CDR3 length equals 17 residues. V lost 1 base, J lost 6 bases, and 20 bases lay in between. CDR3 residues: CASSPRWTVAIEDTQYF. CDR3 coding DNA: TGTGCCAGCTCACCACGGTGGACAGTGGCTATTGAGGATACGCAGTATTTT.

DNA for the CDR3: TGTGCCAGTAGTTGGCTGGGGAACAATGAGCAGTTCTTC. Translated, it gives CASSWLGNNEQFF. This chain links TRBV19 with TRBJ2-1; the D is unclear. Germline V lookup: CDR1 LNHDA, CDR2 SQIVND (reference sequence). V was clipped by 5 bases and J by 5 bases, with 10 bases between them. This CDR3 spans 13 amino acids.

The chain has TRBV4-1 and TRBJ2-7, with 13 bases fitting TRBD2. Germline CDR1 and CDR2: MGHRA and YSYEKL. With V trimmed by 1 base and J by 4 bases, 7 bases remained unmatched. CDR3 length: 17 amino acids. The CDR3 DNA sequence: TGCGCCAGCAGCCAAGTCTTCGGGACTAGCGGGGCGTACGAGCAGTACTTC. Its translation is CASSQVFGTSGAYEQYF.

The gene calls are TRBV11-2 and TRBJ2-1; D might be TRBD1 (5 bases). Trimming cost V 5 bases and J 12 bases, with 11 bases left between them. The length of the CDR3 is 11 residues. Per germline, CDR1 SGHAT and CDR2 FQNNGV. The CDR3 is CASSEGVGQFF. The CDR3 DNA is TGTGCCAGCAGCGAAGGGGTGGGGCAGTTCTTC.

J is TRBJ2-7 and V is TRBV5-1; possibly TRBD2 for D (6 bases). From germline, CDR1 is SGHRS and CDR2 YFSETQ. The germline V and J ends were trimmed by 5 bases and 6 bases, with 18 bases remaining between them. The CDR3 consists of 14 residues. The CDR3, as DNA: TGCGCCAGCAGTCGGTCGTGGAGGGCCTTCGAGCAGTACTTC. This encodes CASSRSWRAFEQYF.

The chain carries TRBV10-3 and TRBJ2-3, with TRBD1 identical over 10 bases. V dropped 4 bases and J dropped 9; count of bases not matched to a gene: 10. CDR1 is ENHRY, CDR2 SYGVKD, per germline. This CDR3 region has 15 residues. CDR3: CAISGTGTGEATQYF. In nucleotides, the CDR3 is TGTGCCATCAGTGGGACCGGGACAGGGGAGGCGACGCAGTATTTT.